Each of the 26 T cell receptor beta chains below was sequenced from the same sample in a study of cytomegalovirus exposure and HLA in healthy donors (dated by TCRdb to 2016 to 2017). Libraries were made using the immunoSEQ multiplex PCR assay. For the multiplex PCR, a mixture combining 60 forward primers for TCR Vbeta segments and 13 reverse primers for TCR Jbeta segments was used. This is the immuneACCESS table as TCRdb keeps it, with only in-frame sequences that have V and J called. A part of the clones is gone; compared with another copy, unresolved V genes explain less than half, and the rest is unexplained. This sample gives fewer than 250,000 clones in total; around 80% of them show up just once. The ten largest account for 0.2% to 0.25% of the sample. Sample: PBMCs. Source of these receptors: a girl aged 2 to 10 in good health and CMV-seronegative.

The chain combines TRBV6-1 with TRBJ2-5; TRBD1 is a possible D gene (5 bases). This CDR3 spans 14 amino acids. V lost 4 bases and J lost 4, with 13 bases in between. Germline V gives CDR1 MNHNS, CDR2 SASEGT. CDR3 residues: CASSGQPGRETQYF. The CDR3 DNA is TGTGCCAGCAGTGGACAGCCTGGCCGAGAGACCCAGTACTTC.

The chain joins TRBV29-1 to TRBJ1-5; no reliable D call. This CDR3 has 13 residues. Trimming shortened V by 5 bases and J by 3 bases, and 11 bases separated the two germline ends. Germline assignment: CDR1 SQVTM and CDR2 ANQGSEA. The CDR3 sequence is CSVSGATNQPQHF. The CDR3 nucleotides are TGCAGCGTTTCAGGCGCGACCAATCAGCCCCAGCATTTT.

In this sample, this clone turned up a few times. The chain has TRBV6-4 and TRBJ2-2, with a tentative D call TRBD2 (5 bases). The CDR3 contains 17 residues. V dropped 4 bases and J dropped 3 bases, with 18 bases sitting between them. Germline V lookup: CDR1 MRHNA, CDR2 SNTAGT. The CDR3 loop is CASSAVASRGDTGELFF. The CDR3 nucleotides are TGTGCCAGCAGTGCCGTGGCTAGCCGTGGTGACACCGGGGAGCTGTTTTTT.

This clone was observed a few times. The chain uses TRBV11-2 and TRBJ1-1; 8 positions agree with TRBD1. The length of the CDR3 is 17 residues. Germline CDR1 reads SGHAT; CDR2 reads FQNNGV. J was trimmed by 1 base and V by 1 base; bases with no gene match: 8. CDR3 sequence: CASSLGDWGQENTEAFF. DNA for the CDR3: TGTGCCAGCAGCTTAGGGGATTGGGGACAGGAGAACACTGAAGCTTTCTTT. The full variable domain, rest sourced from reference TRBV11-2 and TRBJ1-1, is EAGVAQSPRYKIIEKRQSVAFWCNPISGHATLYWYQQILGQGPKLLIQFQNNGVVDDSQLPKDRFSAERLKGVDSTLKIQPAKLEDSAVYLCASSLGDWGQENTEAFFGQGTRLTVV.

The chain combines TRBV5-1 with TRBJ1-6; 7 bases agree with TRBD1. Germline V lookup: CDR1 SGHRS, CDR2 YFSETQ. The CDR3 length is 15 residues. After removal of 1 base from V and 5 bases from J, the junction contained 3 bases not matched to a gene. The CDR3 nucleotides read TGCGCCAGCAGCTTGCGAGGGGGCGATAATTCACCCCTCCACTTT. The encoded protein is CASSLRGGDNSPLHF.

The rearrangement links TRBV2 to TRBJ1-1, with 10 positions matching TRBD1. The CDR3 is 15 amino acids. Unmatched junction bases numbered 8, after V lost 6 bases and J lost 4 bases. Per germline, CDR1 SNHLY and CDR2 FYNNEI. CDR3 nucleotides: TGTGCCAGCAGCTCCGGGACAGGGGTTTTCACTGAAGCTTTCTTT. It codes for CASSSGTGVFTEAFF.

Comments on this clone: At one end the junction does not follow the germline gene, possibly because of a read error. The chain couples TRBV2 to TRBJ2-3; D is ambiguous. Germline CDR1 is SNHLY and CDR2 is FYNNEI. The CDR3 spans 12 residues. CDR3 DNA: TGTGCCAGCAGGGAAGCCGGTTATACGCAGTATTTT. Translation: CASREAGYTQYF.

J is TRBJ2-3 and V is TRBV15; D remains ambiguous. This CDR3 comprises 15 residues. The V end lost 5 bases, the J end lost 0 bases, and 12 bases lay between the germline ends. Germline V lookup: CDR1 LNHNV, CDR2 YYDKDF (reference sequence). CDR3: CATSLFVSSTDTQYF. The CDR3 bases are TGTGCCACCAGCCTCTTTGTGTCTAGCACAGATACGCAGTATTTT.

This chain joins TRBV5-1 and TRBJ2-3; 12 nucleotides line up with TRBD2. V trimming: 4 bases; J trimming: 3 bases; junction bases outside the gene matches: 12. The CDR3 is 18 residues long. Germline CDR1 SGHRS, CDR2 YFSETQ. In nucleotides, the CDR3 is TGCGCCAGCAGCCCACTTCCGATCCTAGCGGGAGGGACAGATACGCAGTATTTT. Translated, it gives CASSPLPILAGGTDTQYF.

This clone appeared once. J is TRBJ1-4 and V is TRBV27, with D possibly being TRBD1 (6 bases). This CDR3 contains 14 residues. Trimming left V 9 bases short and J 0 bases short, with 11 bases between. Looked up from germline, CDR1 is MNHEY and CDR2 is SMNVEV (reference sequence). CDR3 sequence reads: CASTTGATNEKLFF. In DNA, the CDR3 is TGTGCCAGTACGACAGGCGCAACTAATGAAAAACTGTTTTTT.

This clone has only a few counts. The CDR3, as DNA: TGTGCCAGCAGTTTATCCTTGATGACGAGGGGGGAGCTGTTTTTT. It specifies CASSLSLMTRGELFF. J is TRBJ2-2 and V is TRBV27; no definite D call. Germline CDR1 MNHEY, CDR2 SMNVEV (reference sequence). This CDR3 contains 15 residues. Trimming shortened V by 0 bases and J by 8 bases, and 13 bases separated the two germline ends.

This clone was detected a few times. The chain links TRBV27 to TRBJ1-1, with a weak D call TRBD1 (6 bases). V was cut by 3 bases and J by 5 bases, with 13 bases left in between. The CDR3 contains 14 residues. CDR1 and CDR2 (germline): MNHEY, SMNVEV (reference sequence). In DNA form, the CDR3 reads TGTGCCAGCAGTTTCTCCAGGCAGGGGACTGAAGCTTTCTTT. It encodes CASSFSRQGTEAFF.

The V gene is TRBV6-6, the J gene TRBJ1-2; no definite D call. Germline CDR1 and CDR2: MNHNY and SVGAGI (reference sequence). Trimming pared 5 bases from V and 8 bases from J, leaving 18 bases between. This CDR3 is built from 14 residues. The CDR3 loop reads CASSAMGPRRGYTF. As DNA, the CDR3 is TGTGCCAGCAGTGCCATGGGTCCGCGGCGGGGCTACACCTTC.

This clone was found once. J is TRBJ1-1 and V is TRBV19; 8 bases are shared with TRBD1. Trimming took 3 bases from V and 0 from J; bases not matched to a gene: 9. Germline V gene lookup returns CDR1 LNHDA and CDR2 SQIVND (reference sequence). There are 17 residues in the CDR3. The CDR3 sequence: CASSIDRGANMNTEAFF. The CDR3 nucleotides read TGTGCCAGTAGTATCGACAGGGGCGCAAATATGAACACTGAAGCTTTCTTT.

This chain links TRBV13 with TRBJ2-2, with TRBD1 as a possible D gene (5 bases). Trimming took off 1 base at V and 6 bases at J, with 18 bases between the two ends. Germline V gene lookup returns CDR1 PRHDT and CDR2 FYEKMQ (reference sequence). The CDR3 covers 17 residues. The CDR3 DNA reads TGTGCCAGCAGCTTAGTGAAAGGGGCTGATTTGGCCGGGGAGCTGTTTTTT. The encoded protein is CASSLVKGADLAGELFF.

The CDR3 DNA sequence: TGTGCCACCAAGGGGCTAACAGGAATTGGCTACACCTTC. It yields the protein CATKGLTGIGYTF. J is TRBJ1-2 and V is TRBV18; a weak D match, TRBD1 (5 bases). Germline CDR1 KGHSH, CDR2 LQKENI. V was shortened by 10 bases and J by 7 bases, with 19 bases between the two germline ends. The CDR3 is made up of 13 amino acids.

This chain joins TRBV5-5 and TRBJ2-4; 9 positions agree with TRBD2. The CDR3 has 13 residues. Germline CDR1 reads SGHKS; CDR2 reads YYEKEE (reference sequence). After removal of 5 bases from V and 8 bases from J, the junction contained 5 bases not matched to a gene. The CDR3: CASSSSGSDIQYF. In nucleotides, the CDR3 is TGTGCCAGCAGTAGTAGCGGGAGTGACATTCAGTACTTC.

V is TRBV5-4 and J is TRBJ1-1, with 8 bases aligning to TRBD1. The CDR3 has 15 amino acids. CDR1 and CDR2 from the germline V gene are SGHNT and YYREEE (reference sequence). The ends lost 4 bases at V and 4 bases at J; junction bases unmatched: 9. Here the CDR3 reads CASSTGQGAITEAFF. CDR3 in DNA: TGTGCCAGCAGCACGGGCCAGGGGGCGATCACTGAAGCTTTCTTT.

This sequence joins TRBV15 and TRBJ1-3; no firm D call. CDR1 is LNHNV, CDR2 YYDKDF, per germline (reference sequence). V was shortened by 0 bases and J by 10 bases, with 16 bases between the two germline ends. CDR3 size: 15 residues. The CDR3 nucleotides read TGTGCCACCAGCAGAGATTGGTGGGGAGAAGAAACCATATATTTT. Encoded protein: CATSRDWWGEETIYF.

V gene TRBV5-4 combines with J gene TRBJ1-2, with 8 bases that match TRBD1. V shed 3 bases and J 8 bases; nucleotides not matched to a gene: 9. The CDR3 is made up of 14 amino acids. Germline CDR1 is SGHNT and CDR2 is YYREEE (reference sequence). CDR3 DNA sequence: TGTGCCAGCAGCTGGGAGACAGGGGTAGGAGGCTACACCTTC. Translation: CASSWETGVGGYTF.

The V gene is TRBV5-1, the J gene TRBJ2-7; D is unresolved. This CDR3 has 14 residues. Germline-derived CDR1 and CDR2 are SGHRS and YFSETQ. V was cut by 4 bases and J by 6 bases, with 17 bases left in between. CDR3 in amino acids: CASSVSTHSVEQYF. The CDR3 region has the DNA TGCGCCAGCAGCGTTTCCACCCACAGTGTCGAGCAGTACTTC.

This clone was seen only a few times. The chain has TRBV5-6 and TRBJ1-5, with TRBD1 as a possible D gene (5 bases). Trimming shortened V by 0 bases and J by 7 bases, and 14 bases separated the two germline ends. From germline, CDR1 is SGHDT and CDR2 YYEEEE. This CDR3 is 15 amino acids long. CDR3 sequence reads: CASSLGIRGDQPQHF. The CDR3 DNA is TGTGCCAGCAGCTTGGGAATTCGGGGGGACCAGCCCCAGCATTTT.

This rearrangement joins TRBV6-5 to TRBJ2-1; 9 bases are shared with TRBD1. The CDR3 has 14 amino acids. The junction had 4 bases not matched to a gene; V was cut back by 1 base and J by 9 bases. Germline V gene data show CDR1 as MNHEY and CDR2 as SVGAGI. The CDR3 loop is CASSYYTGGTEQFF. CDR3 nucleotides: TGTGCCAGCAGTTACTACACAGGGGGCACTGAGCAGTTCTTC.

The genes are TRBV11-1 and TRBJ2-3; TRBD2 is a possible D gene (7 bases). CDR1 is SGHAT, CDR2 FQDESV, per germline (reference sequence). The CDR3 runs to 15 residues. Trimming pared 7 bases from V and 6 bases from J, leaving 20 bases between. This CDR3 reads CASTLGAGVGDTQYF. In DNA form, the CDR3 reads TGTGCCAGCACCTTGGGGGCGGGAGTTGGTGATACGCAGTATTTT. The full variable domain, rest sourced from reference TRBV11-1 and TRBJ2-3, is EAEVAQSPRYKITEKSQAVAFWCDPISGHATLYWYRQILGQGPELLVQFQDESVVDDSQLPKDRFSAERLKGVDSTLKIQPAELGDSAMYLCASTLGAGVGDTQYFGPGTRLTVL.

The CDR3 sequence: CAIRQRITDTQYF. The CDR3 DNA reads TGTGCCATTCGTCAGCGCATCACAGATACGCAGTATTTT. The chain joins TRBV10-3 to TRBJ2-3; D is unresolved. Trimming took off 9 bases at V and 2 bases at J, with 12 bases between the two ends. Germline assignment: CDR1 ENHRY and CDR2 SYGVKD. The CDR3 sequence is 13 residues long.

The chain combines TRBV2 with TRBJ2-7; 9 positions match TRBD2. Germline CDR1 and CDR2: SNHLY and FYNNEI. The trim removed 4 bases at V and 3 bases at J, leaving 4 bases unmatched. The CDR3 runs to 14 residues. Here the CDR3 DNA reads TGTGCCAGCAGTGGCGTAGCGGGAGTCTACGAGCAGTACTTC. Amino acid sequence: CASSGVAGVYEQYF.